Below, 5 T cell receptor beta chains from the same sample are listed, as sequenced in a study of T cell clonality in common variable immunodeficiency. Assay: immunoSEQ multiplex PCR; the TCRdb copy retains only in-frame clones and omits some. In total the sample includes roughly 55,000 clones, none of them seen once. Source material: peripheral blood mononuclear cells. These receptors all stem from a person aged 18 to 69 in good health.

This clone was seen many times. Coverage ceases 3 residues before the CDR3 finishes, and the germline J gene fills in the end. The rearrangement links TRBV5-1 to TRBJ2-1; 8 bases line up with TRBD1. J was trimmed by 4 bases and V by 1 base; bases with no gene match: 7. This CDR3 has 16 amino acids. CDR1 and CDR2 from the germline V gene are SGHRS and YFSETQ. CDR3 DNA, as far as it was read: TGCGCCAGCAGCTTGAGTCGGACAGGGATTTACAATGAG. It is translated as CASSLSRTGIYNE. The whole CDR3 reads CASSLSRTGIYNEQFF.

This clone showed up many times. Read sequence stops 3 residues before the CDR3 end, and the germline J gene provides the missing end. This chain joins TRBV13 and TRBJ2-3; tentative D call: TRBD2 (7 bases). CDR1 is PRHDT and CDR2 is FYEKMQ in the germline V gene (reference sequence). The CDR3 covers 15 residues. The DNA read from the CDR3 is TGTGCCAGCAGCCCAGGGGCGGGAGCAGGTAGAACG. Protein: CASSPGAGAGRT. The entire CDR3 sequence reads CASSPGAGAGRTQYF. Full variable domain (rest looked up from reference TRBV13 and TRBJ2-3): AAGVIQSPRHLIKEKRETATLKCYPIPRHDTVYWYQQGPGQDPQFLISFYEKMQSDKGSIPDRFSAQQFSDYHSELNMSSLELGDSALYFCASSPGAGAGRTQYFGPGTRLTVL.

This clone was counted ten times or more. The CDR3 end lies 3 residues beyond the end of the read and is filled in from the germline J gene. The chain joins TRBV29-1 to TRBJ1-2; TRBD1 agrees at 7 bases. This CDR3 is built from 13 residues. Per the germline V gene, CDR1 is SQVTM and CDR2 is ANQGSEA. The CDR3 sequence: CSVEIRQGSGYTF. Partial CDR3 DNA: TGCAGCGTTGAGATCCGACAGGGTAGCGGC.

There are many counts of this clone. The read ends 3 residues shy of where the CDR3 ends; the end is completed using the germline J gene. V gene TRBV5-1 combines with J gene TRBJ2-1; TRBD2 agrees at 8 bases. V lost 3 bases to trimming and J lost 5 bases; unmatched junction nucleotides: 7. Germline CDR1 SGHRS, CDR2 YFSETQ. The CDR3 is made up of 15 amino acids. CDR3 region: CASSSLAGMDNEQFF. The DNA read from the CDR3 is TGCGCCAGCAGCTCTCTAGCGGGCATGGACAATGAG.

In its sample, this clone was seen many times. Read coverage stops 3 residues before the CDR3 terminus; the germline J gene supplies the remainder. The rearrangement links TRBV7-9 to TRBJ2-3; tentatively, D is TRBD1 (7 bases). V lost 5 bases and J 3 bases, leaving 15 bases between the germline ends. The CDR3 length is 15 residues. Germline values: CDR1 SEHNR, CDR2 FQNEAQ (reference sequence). This CDR3 is CASSLGRGRTDTQYF. The part of the CDR3 DNA that was read is TGTGCCAGCAGCCTGGGCAGGGGGAGGACAGATACG.